The T cell receptor beta chain under discussion was sequenced for a study of cytomegalovirus exposure and HLA in healthy donors. The V gene lost 0 bases and the J gene lost 2 bases, with 9 bases spanning the gap. The length of the CDR3 is 15 residues. Germline V gene sequence: CDR1 SGDLS, CDR2 YYNGEE. The PCR made use of 60 Vbeta and 13 Jbeta primers. Authors' methods: Among the unique TCR beta chains that a later analysis counted, about 85 million in all, 10 million to 13 million were shared. TCRdb's table, derived via immunoSEQ multiplex PCR, lists solely in-frame clones and lacks some. V and J calls plus clone size are reproduced from that table; the DNA served to infer D and trimming. The table shows 60,000 to 85,000 clones, with more than 75% occurring only once. Overall study results and limits: Most CMV-associated TCR beta chains were later found to appear HLA-restricted.

On this clone: The antigen is unknown.

The specimen was PBMCs. The chain recombines TRBV9 with TRBJ2-1; TRBD1 might be the D (5 bases). The origin of this receptor is a male donor in good health and CMV-seropositive. The CDR3 coding sequence is TGTGCCAGCAGCGTAGAGGACACCCCCTACAATGAGCAGTTCTTC. Protein: CASSVEDTPYNEQFF.